What follows is one TCR beta chain and its context. Its antigen specificity is not known. Qualities for individual bases were not recorded, and no much larger clone is one base off. This entry comes from a study of T cell changes during pregnancy in multiple sclerosis (dated by TCRdb to the late 2010s). General notes on the study: The study looked at changes in the T cell repertoire across pregnancy in women with multiple sclerosis.

The library relied on the immunoSEQ multiplex PCR assay. TCRdb took over this immuneACCESS table, retaining in-frame rearrangements with V and J assigned. Such tables are incomplete; in checked studies, under half of the missing clones stem from an unresolved V gene, and the remainder is unexplained. For this sample the table gives tens of thousands of clones, of which roughly nine tenths were detected only once. Clones ranked in the top ten supply 8% to 9.5% of the sample. The clonotype originates from a female donor in good health, enrolled as a control in a pregnancy study. Sequenced here: peripheral blood, sampled after pregnancy.

The CDR3: CASSFRPGGGYTEAFF. The sequence in DNA is TGTGCCAGCAGTTTCCGGCCGGGGGGCGGGTACACTGAAGCTTTCTTT. The receptor chain draws on TRBV6-6 and TRBJ1-1, and the D gene may be TRBD1, 6 bases matching. V drops 4 bases and J drops 3 bases, leaving 18 bases in between. For CDR1 and CDR2, the germline V gene (reference sequence) lists MNHNY and SVGAGI. The CDR3 goes from the cysteine to the phenylalanine over 16 residues. Of the read, only the CDR3 DNA is kept; its 48 bases are in frame from base 1.